The next 22 T cell receptor beta chains were all read from a single sample in a study of T-cell reconstitution after alpha-beta-depleted transplantation in children. Preparation of the TCRbeta library involved a method that used unique molecular identifiers. TCRdb used MiXCR to reprocess the PCR reads, holding one entry per CDR3 protein. The sample carries about 370,000 distinct CDR3 sequences, 20% recorded once. This sample comprised PBMCs from the stem cell graft donor, obtained from the stem cell graft. These receptors were obtained from a human donor who donated a stem cell graft to a child with acute myeloid leukemia.

This clonotype was seen repeatedly, ten times or more. V is TRBV12-3 or TRBV12-4 and J is TRBJ2-2; D is ambiguous. The V and J ends lost 3 bases and 1 base respectively, with 9 bases between them. CDR3 length: 15 residues. CDR3 residues: CASSLRLVNTGELFF. CDR3 sequence (DNA): TGTGCCAGCAGTTTGAGGCTGGTGAACACCGGGGAGCTGTTTTTT.

In regard to this clonotype: One end of the junction is discordant with germline, which a read error may explain. This chain joins TRBV4-3 and TRBJ2-1, with D possibly TRBD1 on 5 matching bases. The CDR3 is made up of 14 amino acids. Germline V CDR1 and CDR2: LGHNA, YSLEER. In DNA form, the CDR3 reads TGCGCCAGCAGCCAGGTAACAGGCTACGATGAGCAGTTCTTC. It codes for CASSQVTGYDEQFF.

The chain joins TRBV6-1 to TRBJ1-2; D not resolved. V lost 8 bases and J lost 6, with 22 bases in between. There are 15 residues in the CDR3. Germline loops: CDR1 MNHNS, CDR2 SASEGT. CDR3 residues: CASRPTPGGNNGYTF. In DNA, the CDR3 is TGTGCCAGCCGCCCAACACCGGGCGGAAACAATGGCTACACCTTC.

The V and J genes are TRBV20-1 and TRBJ2-1; 9 nucleotides agree with TRBD2. CDR1 and CDR2 (germline): DFQATT, SNEGSKA (reference sequence). The CDR3 runs 16 residues. Trimming cost V 0 bases and J 2 bases; bases outside gene matches: 5. The CDR3 here is CSARDLTSGTYNEQFF. CDR3 nucleotides: TGCAGTGCTAGAGATCTGACTAGCGGCACCTACAATGAGCAGTTCTTC.

This clonotype was picked up a small number of times. The rearrangement uses TRBV12-3 or TRBV12-4 and TRBJ2-7, with 7 bases fitting TRBD1. CDR3 length equals 15 residues. The J segment lost 2 bases and the V segment lost 1 base, leaving 5 bases of the junction unmatched. DNA for the CDR3: TGTGCCAGCAGTTTAGGGGGACAGATAGCCTACGAGCAGTACTTC. Amino acids: CASSLGGQIAYEQYF.

This chain joins TRBV20-1 and TRBJ1-1, with D tentatively TRBD1 (6 bases). Germline V CDR1 and CDR2: DFQATT, SNEGSKA (reference sequence). The CDR3 consists of 15 residues. Trimming left V 0 bases short and J 1 base short, with 12 bases between. CDR3 sequence: CSAREGGDTNTEAFF. CDR3 bases: TGCAGTGCTAGAGAGGGGGGCGACACGAACACTGAAGCTTTCTTT.

This chain links TRBV7-2 with TRBJ2-3; 9 bases map to TRBD1. Germline V lookup: CDR1 SGHTA, CDR2 FQGNSA. The CDR3 sequence is 16 residues long. V shed 1 base and J 4 bases; nucleotides not matched to a gene: 6. The CDR3 is CASSLEGQGGPDTQYF. The CDR3 DNA reads as TGTGCCAGCAGCTTAGAGGGACAGGGCGGTCCAGATACGCAGTATTTT.

This chain links TRBV10-3 with TRBJ2-3, with 9 positions matching TRBD1. There are 14 residues in the CDR3. Germline values: CDR1 ENHRY, CDR2 SYGVKD. With V trimmed by 6 bases and J by 4 bases, 5 bases remained unmatched. The CDR3 nucleotides read TGTGCCATCAGCGGGACAGGGATCGCAGATACGCAGTATTTT. It encodes CAISGTGIADTQYF.

This clonotype was counted only a few times. V gene TRBV20-1 combines with J gene TRBJ2-3; 12 nucleotides line up with TRBD2. V lost 3 bases and J lost 6; bases outside the gene matches: 10. The CDR3 has 16 residues. CDR1 is DFQATT, CDR2 SNEGSKA, per germline (reference sequence). CDR3 sequence reads: CSASKPGLAGCDTQYF. CDR3 bases: TGCAGTGCTAGTAAACCGGGACTAGCGGGTTGTGATACGCAGTATTTT.

This clonotype has only a few counts. V is TRBV27 and J is TRBJ2-7; maybe TRBD1 (6 bases). V lost 8 bases and J 2 bases, leaving 16 bases between the germline ends. The V gene's germline CDR1 is MNHEY and CDR2 SMNVEV (reference sequence). This CDR3 has 14 amino acids. The CDR3 DNA reads TGTGCCAGCGGTCCTCAATCAGGGGCCTACGAGCAGTACTTC. It is translated as CASGPQSGAYEQYF.

V is TRBV4-1 and J is TRBJ1-1; the D gene is possibly TRBD1 (5 bases). The length of the CDR3 is 16 residues. Between the trimmed V and J ends, which lost 1 base and 8 bases, there was a span of 20 bases. Germline V gene lookup returns CDR1 MGHRA and CDR2 YSYEKL. The chain's CDR3 is CASSQGVEGYEREAFF. DNA of the CDR3: TGCGCCAGCAGCCAAGGGGTCGAGGGGTATGAACGGGAAGCTTTCTTT.

Only a few counts were recorded for this clonotype. The chain links TRBV12-3 or TRBV12-4 to TRBJ1-4; no definite D call. This CDR3 is built from 12 residues. Trimming removed 6 bases from V and 8 bases from J, with 10 bases in between. CDR3 region: CASSSQGEKLFF. The CDR3 DNA is TGTGCCAGCAGCTCACAAGGAGAAAAACTGTTTTTT.

The rearrangement links TRBV25-1 to TRBJ2-1; 9 positions match TRBD1. The V gene's germline CDR1 is MGHDK and CDR2 SYGVNS. J gave up 7 bases and V 2 bases, and 3 bases lay outside the gene matches. The CDR3 length is 14 residues. CDR3 region: CASSEGQGPNEQFF. DNA for the CDR3: TGTGCCAGCAGTGAAGGACAGGGGCCGAATGAGCAGTTCTTC.

The chain recombines TRBV7-9 with TRBJ2-1; TRBD2 is a possible D gene (6 bases). Per germline, CDR1 SEHNR and CDR2 FQNEAQ (reference sequence). This CDR3 has 14 amino acids. V gave up 9 bases and J gave up 3 bases, with 15 bases separating them. The CDR3 region is CARGSGLLYNEQFF. CDR3 nucleotides: TGTGCCAGGGGGAGCGGGCTCCTCTACAATGAGCAGTTCTTC. The whole variable domain, filled in from reference TRBV7-9 and TRBJ2-1, reads DTGVSQNPRHKITKRGQNVTFRCDPISEHNRLYWYRQTLGQGPEFLTYFQNEAQLEKSRLLSDRFSAERPKGSFSTLEIQRTEQGDSAMYLCARGSGLLYNEQFFGPGTRLTVL.

The chain uses TRBV29-1 and TRBJ2-1, with 8 bases lining up with TRBD2. The CDR3 covers 16 residues. Trimming at V came to 1 base and at J to 5 bases, leaving 10 bases not matched to a gene. The germline gives CDR1 SQVTM, CDR2 ANQGSEA. The CDR3 spells CSVEGLYQRENNEQFF. CDR3 bases: TGCAGCGTTGAAGGTCTCTACCAGCGGGAGAACAATGAGCAGTTCTTC.

The sample holds a few counts of this clonotype. The chain recombines TRBV19 with TRBJ2-6, with 10 bases identical to TRBD2. This CDR3 spans 17 amino acids. Germline assignment: CDR1 LNHDA and CDR2 SQIVND (reference sequence). Germline trimming cut 5 bases from V and 2 bases from J; bases unmatched to any gene: 6. The CDR3 protein is CASSDASGRPGANVLTF. Written as DNA, the CDR3 is TGTGCCAGTAGTGACGCTAGCGGGAGACCTGGGGCCAACGTCCTGACTTTC.

In this sample, this clonotype turned up many times. This chain joins TRBV20-1 and TRBJ2-5, with TRBD2 matching over 7 bases. V dropped 3 bases and J dropped 2; count of bases not matched to a gene: 12. Germline loops: CDR1 DFQATT, CDR2 SNEGSKA (reference sequence). The CDR3 consists of 16 residues. DNA of the CDR3: TGCAGTGCTAGCCTCCCCCCCGGACTAGTACAAGAGACCCAGTACTTC. Amino acid sequence: CSASLPPGLVQETQYF.

This clonotype was seen at least ten times. Sequence at one end of the junction differs from germline and may be a read error. The chain uses TRBV20-1 and TRBJ2-1, with D uncertain. The length of the CDR3 is 13 residues. Germline CDR1 is DFQATT and CDR2 is SNEGSKA (reference sequence). The CDR3 loop is CSASSPNYDEQFF. The CDR3 DNA reads as TGCAGTGCTAGTTCACCGAACTACGATGAGCAGTTCTTC.

This clonotype came up a few times. V usage is TRBV7-2 and J usage is TRBJ2-1, with 8 bases that match TRBD2. The CDR3 sequence is 15 residues long. J lost 8 bases, V lost 7 bases, and 13 bases had no gene match. CDR1 and CDR2 (germline): SGHTA, FQGNSA. CDR3 sequence reads: CASTYSISGIYEQFF. As DNA, the CDR3 is TGTGCCAGCACCTACTCTATTAGCGGGATCTATGAGCAGTTCTTC.

V gene TRBV12-3 or TRBV12-4 combines with J gene TRBJ2-2; 8 nucleotides agree with TRBD2. Germline trimming cut 5 bases from V and 4 bases from J; bases unmatched to any gene: 3. The CDR3 extends over 14 amino acids. The CDR3 coding sequence is TGTGCCAGCAGTCATAGCGGGGCCACCGGGGAGCTGTTTTTT. Amino acid sequence: CASSHSGATGELFF.

This clonotype was observed a few times. V gene TRBV28 combines with J gene TRBJ2-7, with D tentatively TRBD2 (6 bases). The CDR3 loop spans 12 amino acids. V shed 8 bases and J shed 2 bases, with 10 bases lying between them. CDR1 is MDHEN, CDR2 SYDVKM, per germline. In nucleotides, the CDR3 is TGTGCCAGCGGTCGGGGGACCTACGAGCAGTACTTC. Translated, it gives CASGRGTYEQYF.

This clonotype showed up just a few times. The V and J genes are TRBV27 and TRBJ2-1; 8 bases fit TRBD2. V dropped 8 bases and J dropped 6; count of bases not matched to a gene: 6. Germline V gene data show CDR1 as MNHEY and CDR2 as SMNVEV (reference sequence). The CDR3 spans 13 residues. The CDR3 DNA sequence: TGTGCCAGCCGGGAGGGCCTCAGCAATGAGCAGTTCTTC. It is translated as CASREGLSNEQFF.